The 27 T cell receptor beta chains listed next were all sequenced from one sample in a study of cytomegalovirus exposure and HLA in healthy donors. PCR used 60 Vbeta primers and 13 Jbeta primers. Data came from immunoSEQ multiplex PCR; TCRdb stores just in-frame clones and leaves some out. This sample yields about 82,000 clones, of which around 68% are seen a single time; 7.5% to 9.5% belongs to the top ten. Source material: PBMCs. These receptors were obtained from a man in his forties in good health and CMV-seropositive.

This sequence joins TRBV25-1 and TRBJ2-7, with a weak D call TRBD1 (6 bases). Per the germline V gene, CDR1 is MGHDK and CDR2 is SYGVNS. With 2 bases removed from V and 5 bases from J, the gap between germline ends came to 7 bases. The CDR3 is 12 amino acids. In DNA, the CDR3 is TGTGCCAGCAGTGAAAACAGGGACGAGCAGTACTTC. Its translation is CASSENRDEQYF.

The CDR3 loop is CASSSLRGQQETQYF. In DNA form, the CDR3 reads TGTGCCAGCAGCTCCCTGAGGGGACAGCAAGAGACCCAGTACTTC. This chain links TRBV7-7 with TRBJ2-5; TRBD1 matches at 7 bases. The CDR3 loop spans 15 amino acids. The ends lost 4 bases at V and 2 bases at J; junction bases unmatched: 7. Looked up from germline, CDR1 is SSHAT and CDR2 is FNYEAQ (reference sequence).

This chain joins TRBV14 and TRBJ1-6; the D gene is possibly TRBD1 (5 bases). This CDR3 region has 14 residues. V shed 0 bases and J shed 6 bases, with 6 bases lying between them. From germline, CDR1 is SGHDN and CDR2 FVKESK. CDR3 amino acids: CASSQEGGNSPLHF. CDR3 DNA sequence: TGTGCCAGCAGCCAAGAGGGGGGTAATTCACCCCTCCACTTT.

Here the CDR3 reads CASSPATLKAETQYF. The CDR3, as DNA: TGTGCCAGCAGCCCCGCCACCCTAAAAGCGGAGACCCAGTACTTC. The V call is TRBV7-9, the J call TRBJ2-5; D unclear. This CDR3 region has 15 residues. V shed 5 bases and J shed 5 bases, with 18 bases lying between them. Germline lookup yields CDR1 SEHNR and CDR2 FQNEAQ (reference sequence).

By sample share, this clone is medium-sized. The sample contains more than one DNA sequence encoding this CDR3. The V and J genes are TRBV14 and TRBJ1-1; 7 bases match TRBD1. Trimming at V came to 2 bases and at J to 1 base, leaving 4 bases not matched to a gene. Germline loops: CDR1 SGHDN, CDR2 FVKESK. This CDR3 has 15 residues. In DNA, the CDR3 is TGTGCCAGCAGCCAAAGGACAGGTTGGAACACTGAAGCTTTCTTT. It encodes CASSQRTGWNTEAFF. The complete variable domain, with remaining parts taken from reference TRBV14 and TRBJ1-1, reads EAGVTQFPSHSVIEKGQTVTLRCDPISGHDNLYWYRRVMGKEIKFLLHFVKESKQDESGMPNNRFLAERTGGTYSTLKVQPAELEDSGVYFCASSQRTGWNTEAFFGQGTRLTVV.

In this sample, this clone turned up a few times. The rearrangement links TRBV14 to TRBJ1-1, with D uncertain. V was cut by 8 bases and J by 0 bases, with 10 bases left in between. The germline gives CDR1 SGHDN, CDR2 FVKESK. The CDR3 extends over 13 amino acids. The CDR3 DNA is TGTGCCAGCGCACGGGATATGAACACTGAAGCTTTCTTT. Its protein product is CASARDMNTEAFF.

The V and J genes are TRBV28 and TRBJ1-2; 12 bases are shared with TRBD1. Germline values: CDR1 MDHEN, CDR2 SYDVKM. V shed 2 bases and J 7 bases; nucleotides not matched to a gene: 2. CDR3 length: 14 residues. This CDR3 reads CASSLGTGGSGYTF. For the CDR3, the DNA is TGTGCCAGCAGTTTAGGGACAGGGGGCAGTGGCTACACCTTC.

The genes are TRBV29-1 and TRBJ2-7, with a weak D call TRBD1 (7 bases). The V and J ends lost 4 bases and 2 bases respectively, with 18 bases between them. There are 15 residues in the CDR3. Germline CDR1 reads SQVTM; CDR2 reads ANQGSEA. CDR3 in amino acids: CSVGGAGTEPYEQYF. CDR3 DNA: TGCAGCGTTGGGGGGGCCGGGACAGAACCCTACGAGCAGTACTTC.

This CDR3 is CASSLKRGGYETQYF. CDR3 sequence (DNA): TGTGCCAGCAGCTTAAAGCGGGGGGGTTATGAGACCCAGTACTTC. The J gene is TRBJ2-5, the V gene TRBV27; TRBD2 agrees at 10 bases. Germline CDR1 reads MNHEY; CDR2 reads SMNVEV (reference sequence). This CDR3 contains 15 residues. V lost 6 bases and J lost 5; bases outside the gene matches: 9.

The V and J genes are TRBV5-4 and TRBJ1-2; 8 bases map to TRBD1. Trimming cost V 3 bases and J 7 bases; bases outside gene matches: 5. The CDR3 totals 13 residues. Germline lookup yields CDR1 SGHNT and CDR2 YYREEE (reference sequence). The CDR3 loop reads CASSSGQGGGYTF. The CDR3 DNA follows: TGTGCCAGCAGCTCCGGACAGGGCGGTGGCTACACCTTC.

This clone was recorded once. The chain employs TRBV19 and TRBJ1-4; tentatively, D is TRBD1 (6 bases). Trimming removed 5 bases at V and 8 bases at J, with 12 bases between. The CDR3 is 13 residues long. Germline CDR1 reads LNHDA; CDR2 reads SQIVND (reference sequence). CDR3 sequence: CASSEQGKEKLFF. In DNA form, the CDR3 reads TGTGCCAGTAGTGAACAGGGAAAAGAAAAACTGTTTTTT.

The chain joins TRBV6-1 to TRBJ2-7; TRBD2 agrees at 10 bases. The germline gives CDR1 MNHNS, CDR2 SASEGT. There are 13 residues in the CDR3. V lost 10 bases, J lost 2 bases, and 5 bases stayed unmatched. In DNA form, the CDR3 reads TGTGCCACCCGGACTAGCGGAACCTACGAGCAGTACTTC. Its translation: CATRTSGTYEQYF.

V is TRBV28 and J is TRBJ2-7; D unresolved. Germline CDR1 and CDR2: MDHEN and SYDVKM. The CDR3 is 16 residues long. Trimming removed 1 base at V and 1 base at J, with 14 bases between. The CDR3 bases are TGTGCCAGCAGTTTATCAAGTGTGGGCGTGTCCTACGAGCAGTACTTC. Amino acids: CASSLSSVGVSYEQYF.

The chain joins TRBV2 to TRBJ2-7, with D maybe TRBD1 (5 bases). The CDR3 covers 13 residues. Deletions cut 9 bases from V and 2 bases from J, with 14 bases between. From germline, CDR1 is SNHLY and CDR2 FYNNEI. The CDR3 nucleotides read TGTGCCAGTATGGACACCTTAACCTACGAGCAGTACTTC. This sequence encodes CASMDTLTYEQYF.

The rearrangement uses TRBV7-9 and TRBJ1-4, with a possible D match to TRBD1 (6 bases). The V end was cut by 3 bases, the J end by 6 bases, with 11 bases between. The CDR3 has 14 residues. The germline CDR1 and CDR2 sequences are SEHNR and FQNEAQ (reference sequence). CDR3: CASSLDSRYEKLFF. CDR3 in DNA: TGTGCCAGCAGCTTGGACAGTCGTTATGAAAAACTGTTTTTT. Using reference TRBV7-9 and TRBJ1-4 for the parts outside the CDR3, the full variable domain is DTGVSQNPRHKITKRGQNVTFRCDPISEHNRLYWYRQTLGQGPEFLTYFQNEAQLEKSRLLSDRFSAERPKGSFSTLEIQRTEQGDSAMYLCASSLDSRYEKLFFGSGTQLSVL.

The chain carries TRBV28 and TRBJ2-1, with D maybe TRBD2 (5 bases). CDR1 is MDHEN and CDR2 is SYDVKM in the germline V gene. Between the trimmed V and J ends, which lost 5 bases and 5 bases, there was a span of 10 bases. The CDR3 has 13 residues. CDR3 nucleotides: TGTGCCAGCAGTCAGTCCGGGAACAATGAGCAGTTCTTC. The encoded protein is CASSQSGNNEQFF.

The chain employs TRBV7-2 and TRBJ2-5; possibly TRBD2 for D (6 bases). V shed 1 base and J shed 5 bases, with 11 bases lying between them. The CDR3 loop spans 14 amino acids. Germline V gene data show CDR1 as SGHTA and CDR2 as FQGNSA. CDR3 sequence: CASSLGRGRETQYF. The CDR3 nucleotides read TGTGCCAGCAGCTTAGGTCGGGGGAGGGAGACCCAGTACTTC.

This chain joins TRBV4-3 and TRBJ2-7, with TRBD1 as a possible D gene (5 bases). Per the germline V gene, CDR1 is LGHNA and CDR2 is YSLEER. Trimming cost V 0 bases and J 5 bases, with 11 bases left between them. This CDR3 spans 14 amino acids. The CDR3 region has the DNA TGCGCCAGCAGCCAAGATGCAGGGCTCGACGAGCAGTACTTC. It codes for CASSQDAGLDEQYF.

This chain joins TRBV2 and TRBJ2-7; 7 bases fit TRBD1. CDR1 SNHLY and CDR2 FYNNEI come from the germline V gene. V shed 5 bases, J shed 4 bases, and the junction held 8 bases outside the gene matches. The CDR3 length is 14 residues. The CDR3 protein is CASSMTGSSYEQYF. The CDR3 coding sequence is TGTGCCAGCAGTATGACAGGGAGTTCGTACGAGCAGTACTTC.

The rearrangement uses TRBV11-2 and TRBJ2-2; TRBD1 might be the D (6 bases). CDR1 SGHAT and CDR2 FQNNGV come from the germline V gene. The CDR3 covers 14 residues. Trimming pared 3 bases from V and 5 bases from J, leaving 10 bases between. CDR3 nucleotides: TGTGCCAGCAGCTTCGCTACAGGGACCGGGGAGCTGTTTTTT. It translates to CASSFATGTGELFF.

This sequence joins TRBV7-9 and TRBJ1-5; 7 nucleotides match TRBD1. The ends lost 1 base at V and 4 bases at J; junction bases unmatched: 1. Germline assignment: CDR1 SEHNR and CDR2 FQNEAQ (reference sequence). The CDR3 is 14 residues long. The CDR3 loop reads CASSLGQGNQPQHF. The CDR3 DNA is TGTGCCAGCAGCTTAGGACAGGGTAATCAGCCCCAGCATTTT.

There are a few counts of this clone. The V call is TRBV6-4, the J call TRBJ1-2; 12 bases are shared with TRBD1. Losses at the gene ends were 6 bases for V and 5 bases for J; bases not matched to a gene: 7. The CDR3 runs to 15 residues. Looked up from germline, CDR1 is MRHNA and CDR2 is SNTAGT. The CDR3 reads CASSSGTGGEYGYTF. The CDR3, as DNA: TGTGCCAGCAGCTCCGGGACAGGGGGCGAGTATGGCTACACCTTC.

The chain carries TRBV5-4 and TRBJ2-3; 11 bases are a match to TRBD2. V was clipped by 10 bases and J by 7 bases; unmatched bases: 11. This CDR3 has 14 amino acids. The germline V gene encodes CDR1 SGHNT and CDR2 YYREEE (reference sequence). The CDR3 is CAGHLAGGPNTQYF. CDR3 in DNA: TGTGCCGGCCACCTAGCGGGGGGACCTAATACGCAGTATTTT.

The chain recombines TRBV9 with TRBJ2-3; D is ambiguous. CDR1 is SGDLS, CDR2 YYNGEE, per germline. The CDR3 is made up of 12 amino acids. Deletions cut 3 bases from V and 3 bases from J, with 5 bases between. The CDR3: CASSAQTDTQYF. In DNA form, the CDR3 reads TGTGCCAGCAGCGCACAAACAGATACGCAGTATTTT.

The chain is built from TRBV2 and TRBJ1-1, with D possibly matching TRBD1 (6 bases). This CDR3 has 12 amino acids. Per germline, CDR1 SNHLY and CDR2 FYNNEI. V was clipped by 7 bases and J by 8 bases, with 14 bases between them. CDR3 loop: CASTGAFSEAFF. CDR3 in DNA: TGTGCCAGCACAGGGGCGTTCTCGGAAGCTTTCTTT.

This clone was found once. The chain employs TRBV15 and TRBJ2-3; TRBD1 is a possible D gene (6 bases). In germline, CDR1 is LNHNV, CDR2 YYDKDF (reference sequence). There are 17 residues in the CDR3. V was trimmed by 5 bases and J by 0 bases, leaving 18 bases between them. The CDR3 spells CATSDPSKGVSTDTQYF. CDR3 in DNA: TGTGCCACCAGCGACCCCTCTAAGGGGGTGAGCACAGATACGCAGTATTTT.

This rearrangement joins TRBV2 to TRBJ1-1; TRBD1 matches 7 bases. The V and J ends lost 6 bases and 0 bases, in that order; junction bases with no gene match: 10. Looked up from germline, CDR1 is SNHLY and CDR2 is FYNNEI. The CDR3 covers 16 residues. The CDR3 region is CASSPRQGFLNTEAFF. The CDR3 region has the DNA TGTGCCAGCAGCCCTAGACAGGGTTTCTTGAACACTGAAGCTTTCTTT.